Listed here are 26 T cell receptor beta chains from one sample, sequenced in a study of T cells in Graves' hyperthyroidism and ophthalmopathy. Researchers amplified the TCR beta CDR3 regions from RNA transcripts. HTBI primers were employed in a first-round RT-PCR of the TCR CDR3. TCRdb passed the multiplex PCR reads through MiXCR, listing each CDR3 protein once. Of fewer than 700,000 distinct CDR3 sequences in the sample, 15% to 20% were seen once. The sequenced sample was blood. The receptors here all came from a woman aged 25 to 39 with Graves' hyperthyroidism.

The rearrangement links TRBV9 to TRBJ2-6; no clear D gene. Germline loops: CDR1 SGDLS, CDR2 YYNGEE. The length of the CDR3 is 13 residues. V was pared by 0 bases and J by 2 bases, with 0 bases between. The CDR3 spells CASSVAGANVLTF. The CDR3 DNA follows: TGTGCCAGCAGCGTAGCTGGGGCCAACGTCCTGACTTTC.

There are a few counts of this clonotype. V and J are TRBV19 and TRBJ2-1, with D unresolved. CDR3 length equals 16 residues. V shed 8 bases and J shed 2 bases, with 19 bases lying between them. Per the germline V gene, CDR1 is LNHDA and CDR2 is SQIVND (reference sequence). Here the CDR3 DNA reads TGTGCCAGTGGAAATCTACGCTCTCCCACCTACAATGAGCAGTTCTTC. Translating it yields CASGNLRSPTYNEQFF. Together with reference TRBV19 and TRBJ2-1, the CDR3 gives the full variable domain: DGGITQSPKYLFRKEGQNVTLSCEQNLNHDAMYWYRQDPGQGLRLIYYSQIVNDFQKGDIAEGYSVSREKKESFPLTVTSAQKNPTAFYLCASGNLRSPTYNEQFFGPGTRLTVL.

This clonotype turned up a few times. This chain links TRBV19 with TRBJ2-2; 9 bases match TRBD1. The germline V gene has CDR1 LNHDA and CDR2 SQIVND (reference sequence). This CDR3 contains 16 residues. V lost 3 bases, J lost 3 bases, and 5 bases stayed unmatched. CDR3 nucleotide sequence: TGTGCCAGTAGTATCCCGACAGGGGGGGACACCGGGGAGCTGTTTTTT. Translating it yields CASSIPTGGDTGELFF.

The V and J genes are TRBV9 and TRBJ2-1; TRBD2 agrees at 9 bases. Germline lookup yields CDR1 SGDLS and CDR2 YYNGEE. V lost 1 base, J lost 4 bases, and 6 bases stayed unmatched. The CDR3 totals 16 residues. The CDR3 DNA is TGTGCCAGCAGCGTAATAGCGGGGGAAGTGTACAATGAGCAGTTCTTC. Protein sequence: CASSVIAGEVYNEQFF.

This clonotype was counted between two and nine times. V is TRBV9 and J is TRBJ1-1; 8 positions match TRBD1. Germline CDR1 reads SGDLS; CDR2 reads YYNGEE. Losses at the gene ends were 4 bases for V and 4 bases for J; bases not matched to a gene: 9. This CDR3 spans 15 amino acids. This CDR3 reads CASSFRGQGGTEAFF. The CDR3, as DNA: TGTGCCAGCAGCTTTAGAGGACAGGGCGGCACTGAAGCTTTCTTT.

This clonotype has at least ten counts. CDR3 loop: CASISGNGAKNIQYF. As DNA, the CDR3 is TGTGCCAGCATCTCAGGGAATGGGGCCAAAAACATTCAGTACTTC. The chain carries TRBV2 and TRBJ2-4, with TRBD1 as a possible D gene (5 bases). The V end lost 7 bases, the J end lost 1 base, and 14 bases lay between the germline ends. The CDR3 is 15 amino acids. Germline V gives CDR1 SNHLY, CDR2 FYNNEI.

V is TRBV4-1 and J is TRBJ1-1, with D tentatively TRBD1 (5 bases). CDR1 is MGHRA and CDR2 is YSYEKL in the germline V gene. The V gene lost 0 bases and the J gene lost 0 bases, with 11 bases spanning the gap. The CDR3 spans 16 residues. In nucleotides, the CDR3 is TGCGCCAGCAGCCAAGATCTCGGGGGGATGAACACTGAAGCTTTCTTT. Translation gives CASSQDLGGMNTEAFF.

This clonotype was seen a handful of times. The rearrangement joins TRBV16 to TRBJ1-1; D is unresolved. Germline V lookup: CDR1 KGHSY, CDR2 FQNENV. The V and J ends lost 4 bases and 8 bases respectively, with 11 bases between them. The CDR3 extends over 12 amino acids. CDR3 sequence: CASSRLAVEAFF. The CDR3 region has the DNA TGTGCCAGCAGCCGATTGGCGGTCGAAGCTTTCTTT.

The chain combines TRBV20-1 with TRBJ2-7, with D maybe TRBD2 (5 bases). The germline V gene has CDR1 DFQATT and CDR2 SNEGSKA (reference sequence). Trimming took 0 bases from V and 4 from J, leaving 10 bases between them. This CDR3 region has 13 residues. CDR3 residues: CSARDGVVYEQYF. For the CDR3, the DNA is TGCAGTGCTAGAGACGGGGTCGTTTACGAGCAGTACTTC.

This clonotype has just a few counts. It may be a read error: a sequence one base away is much more abundant. The rearrangement links TRBV11-3 to TRBJ2-3; tentative D call: TRBD2 (5 bases). CDR1 and CDR2 (germline): SGHNT, YENEEA. The CDR3 sequence is 14 residues long. Here the CDR3 reads CAGSLDWALEAQYF. The CDR3 region has the DNA TGTGCCGGCAGCTTAGACTGGGCGTTGGAGGCGCAGTATTTT. Supplemented by reference TRBV11-3 and TRBJ2-3, the full variable domain reads EAGVVQSPRYKIIEKKQPVAFWCNPISGHNTLYWYLQNLGQGPELLIRYENEEAVDDSQLPKDRFSAERLKGVDSTLKIQPAELGDSAVYLCAGSLDWALEAQYFGPGTRLTVL.

This clonotype was counted many times. The chain carries TRBV28 and TRBJ2-5, with D uncertain. V was clipped by 7 bases and J by 4 bases, with 4 bases between them. The CDR3 is 10 residues long. Germline lookup yields CDR1 MDHEN and CDR2 SYDVKM. In nucleotides, the CDR3 is TGTGCCAGCATGGGAGAGACCCAGTACTTC. This encodes CASMGETQYF.

V is TRBV20-1 and J is TRBJ1-1, with TRBD1 as a possible D gene (6 bases). The CDR3 spans 14 residues. Trimming took off 2 bases at V and 5 bases at J, with 15 bases between the two ends. Germline assignment: CDR1 DFQATT and CDR2 SNEGSKA (reference sequence). The CDR3 region is CSARSPGARTEAFF. The DNA of the CDR3 is TGCAGTGCTAGATCTCCGGGGGCGCGTACTGAAGCTTTCTTT.

This clonotype showed up many times. V usage is TRBV28 and J usage is TRBJ2-5, with D tentatively TRBD1 or TRBD2 (6 bases each). V dropped 2 bases and J dropped 5 bases, with 15 bases sitting between them. CDR1 is MDHEN, CDR2 SYDVKM, per germline. This CDR3 contains 15 residues. The CDR3 region has the DNA TGTGCCAGCAGTTTAATTAGGGGGGCGGAGGAGACCCAGTACTTC. Translation gives CASSLIRGAEETQYF.

The chain links TRBV12-3 or TRBV12-4 to TRBJ2-1; TRBD1 matches at 9 bases. The CDR3 extends over 19 amino acids. V dropped 3 bases and J dropped 7; count of bases not matched to a gene: 19. CDR3 bases: TGTGCCAGCAGTTTCGGGACAGGGCGGTGGGGCGGCCAGGGGAATGAGCAGTTCTTC. Its translation is CASSFGTGRWGGQGNEQFF.

This clonotype has at least ten counts. This chain links TRBV5-1 with TRBJ1-1; no clear D. Germline CDR1 is SGHRS and CDR2 is YFSETQ. The CDR3 runs to 15 residues. Trimming shortened V by 0 bases and J by 2 bases, and 11 bases separated the two germline ends. As DNA, the CDR3 is TGCGCCAGCAGCTTGGTGTCTAATCCTAACACTGAAGCTTTCTTT. Residues: CASSLVSNPNTEAFF.

This clonotype has ten or more counts. This sequence joins TRBV28 and TRBJ2-3; D may be TRBD2 (6 bases). Germline lookup yields CDR1 MDHEN and CDR2 SYDVKM. CDR3 length: 14 amino acids. Deletions cut 8 bases from V and 6 bases from J, with 18 bases between. The CDR3, as DNA: TGTGCCAGCTTCCGACTAGACGATATGGATACGCAGTATTTT. It is translated as CASFRLDDMDTQYF.

This clonotype turned up a few times. This sequence joins TRBV5-1 and TRBJ2-3; 8 bases match TRBD2. CDR1 and CDR2 (germline): SGHRS, YFSETQ. After removal of 4 bases from V and 0 bases from J, the junction contained 7 bases not matched to a gene. CDR3 length: 16 amino acids. CDR3 loop: CASSHASGSSTDTQYF. The CDR3 DNA reads TGCGCCAGCAGCCATGCTAGCGGGTCAAGCACAGATACGCAGTATTTT.

This clonotype appeared a few times. V is TRBV2 and J is TRBJ2-1; the D gene could be TRBD1 or TRBD2 (6 bases each). Trimming took off 1 base at V and 7 bases at J, with 14 bases between the two ends. CDR3 length: 15 amino acids. Germline V CDR1 and CDR2: SNHLY, FYNNEI. The CDR3 protein is CASSEEGGGLNEQFF. DNA for the CDR3: TGTGCCAGCAGTGAAGAGGGTGGGGGGCTGAATGAGCAGTTCTTC.

This clonotype showed up many times. CDR3 in DNA: TGCAGCGTTGATGTGGGACAGGGGCTCTACAATGAGCAGTTCTTC. Translated, it gives CSVDVGQGLYNEQFF. The V call is TRBV29-1, the J call TRBJ2-1, with 10 bases aligning to TRBD1. The CDR3 runs 15 residues. The germline CDR1 and CDR2 sequences are SQVTM and ANQGSEA. V lost 3 bases, J lost 3 bases, and 5 bases stayed unmatched.

This clonotype was picked up many times. The chain couples TRBV5-1 to TRBJ1-1; no firm D call. In germline, CDR1 is SGHRS, CDR2 YFSETQ. Between the trimmed V and J ends, which lost 0 bases and 3 bases, there was a span of 6 bases. This CDR3 contains 13 residues. CDR3 nucleotides: TGCGCCAGCAGCTTGGACCGCTACACTGAAGCTTTCTTT. This codes for CASSLDRYTEAFF.

This clonotype was seen many times. The J gene is TRBJ2-5, the V gene TRBV25-1; no clear D. Germline CDR1 reads MGHDK; CDR2 reads SYGVNS. V was shortened by 2 bases and J by 5 bases, with 18 bases between the two germline ends. The CDR3 totals 16 residues. The CDR3 region is CASSEMGGTHLETQYF. Written as DNA, the CDR3 is TGTGCCAGCAGTGAAATGGGTGGAACCCACCTCGAGACCCAGTACTTC. Variable domain in full (rest from reference TRBV25-1 and TRBJ2-5): EADIYQTPRYLVIGTGKKITLECSQTMGHDKMYWYQQDPGMELHLIHYSYGVNSTEKGDLSSESTVSRIRTEHFPLTLESARPSHTSQYLCASSEMGGTHLETQYFGPGTRLLVL.

In its sample, this clonotype was seen many times. V and J are TRBV2 and TRBJ1-4; 7 positions agree with TRBD1. This CDR3 has 14 amino acids. The V segment lost 4 bases and the J segment 8 bases; nucleotides outside the gene matches: 7. CDR1 and CDR2 from the germline V gene are SNHLY and FYNNEI. CDR3 sequence reads: CASSGGRGDEKLFF. CDR3 in DNA: TGTGCCAGCAGTGGGGGCAGGGGGGACGAAAAACTGTTTTTT. The full variable domain, with the rest looked up from reference TRBV2 and TRBJ1-4, is EPEVTQTPSHQVTQMGQEVILRCVPISNHLYFYWYRQILGQKVEFLVSFYNNEISEKSEIFDDQFSVERPDGSNFTLKIRSTKLEDSAMYFCASSGGRGDEKLFFGSGTQLSVL.

This clonotype was detected ten times or more. V usage is TRBV20-1 and J usage is TRBJ2-1; 14 bases line up with TRBD2. Germline loops: CDR1 DFQATT, CDR2 SNEGSKA (reference sequence). V gave up 5 bases and J gave up 0 bases; unmatched junction bases: 6. The CDR3 totals 17 residues. CDR3 DNA sequence: TGCAGTGCTCCGGGACTAGCGGGAGCGTCCTCCTACAATGAGCAGTTCTTC. It translates to CSAPGLAGASSYNEQFF.

Only a few counts were recorded for this clonotype. The chain employs TRBV10-3 and TRBJ2-2; a possible D gene is TRBD2 (6 bases). This CDR3 spans 15 amino acids. Trimming removed 4 bases at V and 2 bases at J, with 11 bases between. In germline, CDR1 is ENHRY, CDR2 SYGVKD. The DNA of the CDR3 is TGTGCCATCAGTGTGAGCGGGCGTAACACCGGGGAGCTGTTTTTT. Encoded protein: CAISVSGRNTGELFF.

This clonotype has ten or more counts. The chain combines TRBV7-2 with TRBJ2-5; possibly TRBD1 for D (6 bases). Trimming pared 3 bases from V and 5 bases from J, leaving 10 bases between. Germline V CDR1 and CDR2: SGHTA, FQGNSA. This CDR3 region has 13 residues. The CDR3, as DNA: TGTGCCAGCAGCTTCGGGACATCCGAGACCCAGTACTTC. The encoded protein is CASSFGTSETQYF.

The J gene is TRBJ2-1, the V gene TRBV6-2 or TRBV6-3, with 10 bases matching TRBD2. CDR3 length: 18 amino acids. Germline CDR1 and CDR2: MNHEY and SVGEGT. The J segment lost 7 bases and the V segment lost 5 bases, leaving 17 bases of the junction unmatched. DNA of the CDR3: TGTGCCAGCAGTCCCCAGACTAGCGGGTCTCTCTTGTATAATGAGCAGTTCTTC. It codes for CASSPQTSGSLLYNEQFF.